The subject of this entry is one T cell receptor (beta chain). This clone was observed a few times. Its antigen is still unknown. Mismatch with germline at one junction end may stem from a read error. This specimen includes other DNA sequences encoding the same CDR3. The cohort consisted of fewer than 700 healthy bone marrow donors. All cohort members were sampled while nominally healthy, although unrecorded immune exposures were likely present. The donor was CMV seropositive and belonged to the group of some 290 seropositive cohort members. Every donor gave a peripheral blood sample, and the peripheral blood mononuclear cells from that sample were used for TCR beta sequencing. The Qiagen DNeasy Blood Extraction Kit was used to extract genomic DNA from the blood cell samples. These data originate in a study of cytomegalovirus exposure and HLA in healthy donors (dated by TCRdb to 2016 to 2017). Background for the entire study: According to an earlier analysis of 450 to 650 of the donors, some 180 million T cells yielded roughly 110 million unique TCR beta sequences and around 300 Gb of sequence data. An early release that covered several hundred HLA-typed donors contained approximately 300 gigabases of sequencing data and about 84 million unique TCR sequences. Among the approximately 400 genotyped donors, around 81% belonged to the genetic ancestry cluster associated with self-reported Caucasian donors. The study aimed to test whether signatures of past pathogen exposure could be identified by cataloging public T cell receptors. The T cell repertoires of several hundred subjects were profiled by immunosequencing and related to cytomegalovirus serostatus. Besides the first cohort of around 700 subjects, a separate validation cohort made up of over a hundred different subjects was used. To predict cytomegalovirus infection status, the study brought together high-throughput TCR immunosequencing, statistical association of individual TCRs with disease status, and machine learning. A later analysis re-analyzed previously published TCR beta repertoires from roughly 600 donors and added high-resolution HLA genotyping to study TCR occurrence patterns. Rather than drawing on any new phenotypic data, the later analysis identified candidate immune exposures from TCR beta sequences and the way those sequences occurred across donors. To decide whether each TCR beta V gene segment behaved as functional or pseudogenic, an earlier analysis of nearly 600 of the donors relied on high-throughput TCR beta sequencing. Donor age, sex, ethnicity and CMV serostatus were compiled alongside the repertoire data. A later genetic analysis used genome-wide SNP genotypes for 398 of the 666 donors, treating that subset as a discovery cohort. All discovery cohort repertoires had been generated on a single sequencing platform. HLA typing covered class I and class II loci at four-digit resolution. Typing coverage differed by locus: A, B, C, DRB1 and DQB1 were typed in about 629-630 donors, DQA1 in 522, DPA1 in around 580, and DPB1 in 472. Roughly 5 DR-DQ haplotypes were treated as single units for association and clustering because of strong linkage in the cohort. Among a few hundred genotyped donors of the cohort, an average of about 240,000 unique TCR beta nucleotide sequences were sequenced per donor, roughly 18% of them non-productive. Broader findings and caveats from the paper: A later analysis found that most CMV-associated TCR beta chains appeared HLA-restricted, with HLA associations seemingly driven largely by CMV exposure. The presence/absence analyses assumed that sequencing depth was roughly uniform across donors, and that assumption may not be true. Some IMGT-functional V segments, including TRBV6-2 and TRBV6-3, could not be distinguished by the 87-base-pair reads and were therefore excluded. Across donors, most TCR sequences were observed very rarely, whereas some public TCRs were present in many individuals. At a false discovery rate of 0.05, a later analysis linked some 17,000 TCR beta sequences to specific HLA alleles. An association between a missense DCLRE1C variant and V-gene and J-gene trimming of TCR beta chains was found in a later genetic analysis and replicated in an independent cohort. A further reported finding was that TCR beta sequences accurately predicted the HLA-A and HLA-B alleles for most subjects in the first cohort. In an earlier analysis of approximately 590 of the donors, most TCR beta V segments appeared in productive rearrangements about 87% or about 30% of the time, broadly matching IMGT annotations. In a later analysis, HLA-associated TCR beta chains were found to be more clonally expanded and to have lower generation probabilities than equally common non-associated chains. According to a later analysis, parvovirus B19, influenza, CMV and Epstein-Barr virus appeared linked to several top co-occurrence clusters. Cytomegalovirus status was reported to be diagnosed by the classifier with high specificity and sensitivity in both the original and validation cohorts. In vitro tests confirmed that a few of the cytomegalovirus-associated TCR beta chains recognize cytomegalovirus antigens. A total of some 180 TCR beta chains were listed by the study as associated with cytomegalovirus. Only TCR beta chains were sequenced in this cohort, and the absence of alpha or paired-chain data limited detectable features. The authors suggested that the approach could potentially be generalized to other disease states and immunological phenotypes. Linkage disequilibrium might explain the correlated functional status among segregating V segments, but an unknown experimental factor could not be excluded. According to a later genetic analysis, donors in an Asian-associated ancestry cluster had fewer N-insertions in productive TCRs than the approximately 700-donor mean. A later analysis found that TCR association rates varied across HLA loci, with DRB1 alleles showing the most associated TCRs and HLA-C alleles the fewest. The only immune exposure information available for the cohort was CMV serostatus. A cluster of highly shared sequence variants was judged likely to be a technical artifact of the sequencing pipeline. Because HLA typing was missing for some donors at each locus, association tests included only the typed subset. When HLA alleles, especially DR and DQ, strongly co-occurred, TCR associations were difficult to assign to individual alleles. The earlier analysis of 587 of the donors excluded some 15 rarely observed V segments, including chromosome 9 orphons, because counts were too low.

To prepare the library, the immunoSEQ multiplex PCR assay was applied. For the multiplex PCR, a mixture combining 60 forward primers for TCR Vbeta segments and 13 reverse primers for TCR Jbeta segments was used. The CDR3 region of rearranged TCR beta genes was amplified from genomic DNA by a multiplex PCR assay. On the Illumina HiSeq System, the amplified TCR beta libraries were sequenced as 87-base-pair reads. The paper's data handling went like this. In a later analysis, tens of millions of unique TCR beta chains were counted across the 650 to 750 repertoires, and roughly 10 million of these chains were shared by at least two donors. Raw reads were error-corrected and collapsed into unique sequences by a nearest-neighbor algorithm in which closely related sequences were merged to remove PCR and sequencing errors. To assign V, D and J gene segments, CDR3 sequences were aligned to IMGT reference sequences. For a sequence to be retained, a match of at least six nucleotides to both a V gene segment and a J gene segment was required. A rearrangement was called productive if the CDR3 had no stop codons and remained in frame with V and J, and every other rearrangement was called non-productive. CDR3 was defined by IMGT convention, running from the second conserved V-encoded cysteine to the conserved J-encoded phenylalanine. The earlier analysis of 587 of the donors excluded sequences that lacked an unambiguous match to a single V gene segment. An earlier analysis of 550 to 650 of the donors classified V segments as functional when productive rearrangements were above 56.7% and as segregating when the standard deviation between donors was above 5%. A statistical classification framework was built for diagnosing cytomegalovirus status from the catalog of TCR beta chain sequences. In a later analysis, TCR nucleotide sequences were compared against IMGT/GENE-DB human TR gene sequences so that V and J genes could be assigned. Using the TCRdist pipeline, a later analysis assigned CDR3 sequences along with most-parsimonious VDJ recombination scenarios. In a later analysis, every TCR beta chain was defined by the combination of its CDR3 amino acid sequence and its V-gene family, and reads without a unique V-gene family were dropped. In a later analysis, 500 to 650 highly shared, low-generation-probability nucleotide sequences were removed to address suspected cross-contamination and a sequencing artifact. For each public chain, a later analysis derived a clonal expansion index from normalized ranks of inferred template counts within each repertoire. In a later analysis, generation probabilities were computed using a VDJ recombination model fitted to out-of-frame rearrangements, and the results were checked against IGoR. A later analysis scored TCR-TCR, TCR-HLA and TCR-CMV co-occurrence with hypergeometric tests, applying a repertoire-size bias correction to TCR pairs. To estimate false discovery rates, a later analysis permuted the HLA or CMV assignments 20 times. In a later analysis, co-occurring TCRs were grouped using DBSCAN, with TCRdist sequence similarity added in when clustering inside HLA-allele-positive subsets. Co-occurrence clustering excluded repertoires with fewer than 30,000 or more than 120,000 public chains, plus five with anomalous nucleotide sharing. Held by TCRdb, this immuneACCESS table contains in-frame sequences only and omits some clones. Under half of the omission traces to an unresolved V gene where checked; the cause of the rest is unknown. Clone size and the V and J calls come from that table; the DNA yielded D and trimming. This sample has 180,000 or so clones in its table, and about 9.4% of those were observed once. The top ten clones comprise 1% to 1.5% of the sample.

Its CDR3 holds 15 amino acids, cysteine through phenylalanine. The CDR3 DNA has 45 bases and is translated from base 1. The germline V gene (reference sequence) sets CDR1 to MNHEY and CDR2 to SMNVEV. The origin of this receptor is a woman aged 30 to 39 in good health and CMV-seropositive. The rearranged chain carries TRBV27 and TRBJ1-4; confidence is insufficient to name the D gene. The sequenced material came from PBMCs. The DNA sequence follows: TGTGCCAGCAGTTTAATCCTTGCAACTAATGAGAAACTGTTTTTT. Its translation is CASSLILATNEKLFF. The reference TRBV27 and TRBJ1-4 proteins fill in what lies around the CDR3, so the full variable domain reads EAQVTQNPRYLITVTGKKLTVTCSQNMNHEYMSWYRQDPGLGLRQIYYSMNVEVTDKGDVPEGYKVSRKEKRNFPLILESPSPNQTSLYFCASSLILATNEKLFFGSGTQLSVL.